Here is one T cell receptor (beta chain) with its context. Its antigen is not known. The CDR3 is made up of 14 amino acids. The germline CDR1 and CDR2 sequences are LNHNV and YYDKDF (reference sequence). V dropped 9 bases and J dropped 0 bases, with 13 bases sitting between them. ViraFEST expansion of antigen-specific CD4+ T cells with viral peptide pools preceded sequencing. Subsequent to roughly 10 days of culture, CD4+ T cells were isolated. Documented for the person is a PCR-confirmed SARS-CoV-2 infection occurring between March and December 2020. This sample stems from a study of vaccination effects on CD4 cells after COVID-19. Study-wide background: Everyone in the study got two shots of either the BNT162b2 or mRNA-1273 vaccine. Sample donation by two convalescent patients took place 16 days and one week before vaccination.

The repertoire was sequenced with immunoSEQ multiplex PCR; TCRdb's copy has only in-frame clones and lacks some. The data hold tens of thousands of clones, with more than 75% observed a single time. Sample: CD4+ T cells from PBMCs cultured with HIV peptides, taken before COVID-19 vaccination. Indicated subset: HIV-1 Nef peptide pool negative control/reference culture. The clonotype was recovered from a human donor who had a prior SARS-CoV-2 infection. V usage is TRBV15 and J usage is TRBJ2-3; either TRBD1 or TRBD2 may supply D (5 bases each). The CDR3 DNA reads TGTGCCACTCAGGGACGGCATAGCACAGATACGCAGTATTTT. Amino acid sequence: CATQGRHSTDTQYF.